This T cell receptor beta chain was captured in a study of shared clonotypes between healthy human individuals. Looking at the study overall: Three plates each covered CD4 naive and memory; CD8 naive two, CD8 memory one. Study-wide findings and caveats: Donors were few, which limited the genetic and exposure-history diversity represented.

The germline V and J ends were trimmed by 2 bases and 5 bases, with 12 bases remaining between them. CDR1 and CDR2 from the germline V gene are MNHEY and SVGAGI. The CDR3 is 15 amino acids. When replicate PCRs were run on sorted subsets, they used 150 to 250 ng DNA, around 33,000 T cell genomes. Assay used: immunoSEQ multiplex PCR; TCRdb lists only in-frame clones, some missing. This table has approximately 2,200,000 clones, about 92% appearing once. Naive-designated CD8 cells lacked CD45RO, were positively enriched for CCR7, and omitted terminally differentiated effector memory CD45RA+ cells. Concerning this clone: Its antigen is not known.

This chain connects TRBV6-5 to TRBJ2-2; D gene uncertain. Material for sequencing was naive CD8+ T cells from PBMCs. This clonotype was sampled from a man between 18 and 35 years old in good health. Some clones in this sample may be carry-over from other donors' samples. This CDR3 reads CASSYGRASTGELFF. The CDR3 DNA is TGTGCCAGCAGTTACGGTCGGGCTTCAACCGGGGAGCTGTTTTTT.